A selection of T cell receptor beta chains follows, all from one sample in a study of blood T cells in healthy people across ages. Using its own MiXCR run on the 5' RACE reads, TCRdb lists one record per CDR3 protein. The sample records more than 500,000 distinct CDR3 sequences, roughly a quarter being singletons. These sequences were also reported in another study, on T cells of mothers and their children.

The sequenced material came from blood. These receptors all stem from a boy between 2 and 10 years old in good health. CDR3s include the opening cysteine and the closing phenylalanine or tryptophan. A D gene is named only where the DNA matches it firmly. Only part of the rows carry a size: once, few, many, or a class if the clone is expanded.

v_call,j_call,d_call,clone_size,cdr3_nt,cdr3_aa
TRBV24-1,TRBJ2-1,TRBD1,NA,TGTGCCACCAGTGACCCTACGACAGGGGGCAGTGAGCAGTTCTTC,CATSDPTTGGSEQFF
TRBV7-9,TRBJ2-5,TRBD1,few,TGTGCCAGCAGCTCGCGCGGGACAGGGAAGGAGACCCAGTACTTC,CASSSRGTGKETQYF
TRBV5-5,TRBJ2-7,TRBD1,few,TGTGCCAGCAGCCCCCGGGACAGGCGTCCCGAGCAGTACTTC,CASSPRDRRPEQYF
TRBV10-3,TRBJ1-5,NA,many,TGTGCCATCAGTGAGTCGGGGCGAGGCAGCAATCAGCCCCAGCATTTT,CAISESGRGSNQPQHF
TRBV5-8,TRBJ2-5,TRBD1,NA,TGTGCCAGCCAGTCAACGACAGGGTATGGAGAGACCCAGTACTTC,CASQSTTGYGETQYF
TRBV25-1,TRBJ1-4,NA,few,TGTGCCGGCAGTACCCACCCGGACAGATTTAATGAAAAACTGTTTTTT,CAGSTHPDRFNEKLFF
TRBV6-6,TRBJ2-7,NA,NA,TGTGCCAGCAGTTGGGGGGGCCCTAACGAGCAGTACTTC,CASSWGGPNEQYF
TRBV20-1,TRBJ2-3,NA,NA,TGCAGTGCCGTTACCGGTCTGACAGATACGCAGTATTTT,CSAVTGLTDTQYF
TRBV28,TRBJ1-6,NA,few,TGTGCCACCTGGGGGCGAAATAATTCACCCCTCCACTTT,CATWGRNNSPLHF
TRBV24-1,TRBJ2-1,TRBD2,NA,TGTGCCACCAGTGATTTCGACAGTCGGGCTAGCGGAGTCTACAATGAGCAGTTCTTC,CATSDFDSRASGVYNEQFF
TRBV5-5,TRBJ1-2,NA,few,TGTGCCAGCAGCTTGGGGGCCGTTGGGGGATATGGCTACACCTTC,CASSLGAVGGYGYTF
TRBV11-2,TRBJ2-7,NA,few,TGTGCCAGCAGCTACACCTCAGGGACATACGGCTACGAGCAGTACTTC,CASSYTSGTYGYEQYF
TRBV14,TRBJ1-1,NA,few,TGTGCCAGCAGCCAAGATAGAACCGGGGTATGGGTTCAGAACACTGAAGCCTTCTTT,CASSQDRTGVWVQNTEAFF
TRBV9,TRBJ2-5,TRBD2,NA,TGTGCCAGCAGCGAGGGGAATCTAGCGGGAGGTGAGACCCAGTACTTC,CASSEGNLAGGETQYF
TRBV29-1,TRBJ2-3,TRBD1,few,TGCAGGGCGGACAGGGGTACAGATACGCAGTATTTT,CRADRGTDTQYF
TRBV2,TRBJ2-1,NA,NA,TGTGCCAGCAGTGACGGACTTGGACGTAGCTACAATGAGCAGTTCTTC,CASSDGLGRSYNEQFF
TRBV14,TRBJ2-7,NA,NA,TGTGCCAGCAGCCAGGGAGTCGGACGGGGAGTATACGAGCAGTACTTC,CASSQGVGRGVYEQYF
TRBV20-1,TRBJ2-5,NA,NA,TGCAGTGCTAGAGATTATGGAGTAGGGGGGTCCAAGCAGTACTTC,CSARDYGVGGSKQYF
TRBV20-1,TRBJ2-1,TRBD2,NA,TGCAGTGCCTCGGGACTAGCGGGGGCCCCGGTTGAGCAGTTCTTC,CSASGLAGAPVEQFF
TRBV12-3/TRBV12-4,TRBJ2-2,NA,few,TGTGCCAGCAGTTTAGGCGGGGTCGGGGAGCTGTTTTTT,CASSLGGVGELFF
TRBV7-9,TRBJ2-3,TRBD2,many,TGTGCCAGCAGCTTAAGGGCGGGAGAAGGTCAGACAGATACGCAGTATTTT,CASSLRAGEGQTDTQYF
TRBV3-1,TRBJ2-6,NA,few,TGTGCCAGCAGTTCCGGCTCTGGGGCCAACGTCCTGACTTTC,CASSSGSGANVLTF
TRBV20-1,TRBJ1-2,TRBD1,many,TGCAGTGCTGGGACAGTCTATGGCTACACCTTC,CSAGTVYGYTF
TRBV7-2,TRBJ2-2,TRBD1,once,TGTGCCAGCAGCCTAGACAGGGTCAAGAACGCCGGGGAGCTGTTTTTT,CASSLDRVKNAGELFF
TRBV9,TRBJ2-1,TRBD2,NA,TGTGCCAGCAGCGTAGTAGCGGGGGGTTTGGATGAGCAGTTCTTC,CASSVVAGGLDEQFF
TRBV12-3/TRBV12-4,TRBJ1-4,TRBD1,few,TGTGCCAGCAGCGACAGGGGGGGCATTAATGAAAAACTGTTTTTT,CASSDRGGINEKLFF
TRBV29-1,TRBJ2-5,TRBD1,few,TGCAGCGTTGAAGATCTCCGGGACAGGTCGTCCCAGTACTTC,CSVEDLRDRSSQYF
TRBV27,TRBJ2-7,NA,few,TGTGCCAGCAGTCTCCGGGAAGGCCCACCCTTCCACGAGCAGTACTTC,CASSLREGPPFHEQYF
TRBV27,TRBJ2-1,NA,NA,TGTGCCAGCAGTTTATACGGGGCGGGTGAGCAGTTCTTC,CASSLYGAGEQFF
TRBV7-9,TRBJ2-7,TRBD1,NA,TGTGTCAGCAGCTTGACAGGGGCAGGCGAGCAGTACTTC,CVSSLTGAGEQYF
TRBV7-9,TRBJ1-4,NA,NA,TGTGCCAGCAGGGGACCTCGGACACCTAATGAAAAACTGTTTTTT,CASRGPRTPNEKLFF
TRBV4-1,TRBJ2-7,TRBD1,NA,TGCGCCAGCAGCCAACCGACGGACAGGGGGTACGAGCAGTACTTC,CASSQPTDRGYEQYF
TRBV6-1,TRBJ2-1,NA,NA,TGTGCCAGCAGTGAAAGATTCTACGGGGATGAGCAGTTCTTC,CASSERFYGDEQFF
TRBV4-3,TRBJ2-3,TRBD2,NA,TGCGCCAGCAGCCAAGAAGCACGCGGGGGTGGTCCAGATACGCAGTATTTT,CASSQEARGGGPDTQYF
TRBV6-6,TRBJ1-5,TRBD1,NA,TGTGCCAGCAGCCTCAGGGGACAGGGATACAATCAGCCCCAGCATTTT,CASSLRGQGYNQPQHF
TRBV29-1,TRBJ2-5,NA,few,TGCAGCGTTTTTGGACGGGGAAGAGAGACCCAGTACTTC,CSVFGRGRETQYF
TRBV7-6,TRBJ2-7,NA,NA,TGTGCCAGCAGCTTAGTCTTCGGGTGGCCCTACGAGCAGTACTTC,CASSLVFGWPYEQYF
TRBV5-5,TRBJ2-2,TRBD2,NA,TGTGCCAGCACCCCCGGACTAGCAGCCGGGGAGCTGTTTTTT,CASTPGLAAGELFF